The 31 T cell receptor beta chains below were found in one sample sequenced in a study of glioma-infiltrating T cells. TCR alpha and beta CDR3 regions were amplified from RNA using iRepertoire nested multiplex PCR. TCRdb redid the calling of the multiplex PCR reads with MiXCR, one entry per CDR3 protein. The data hold 170,000 or so distinct CDR3 sequences, with around 40% observed a single time. The sequencing sample was made of glioma tissue, nonneoplastic brain tissue, or PBMCs (not recorded which). The receptors come from a human donor with low-grade glioma or glioblastoma, undergoing nonglioma brain surgery, or in good health (not recorded which).

The genes are TRBV7-8 and TRBJ1-1; the D gene is possibly TRBD1 (6 bases). The CDR3 spans 16 residues. Germline V lookup: CDR1 SGHVS, CDR2 FQNEAQ. Deletions cut 5 bases from V and 0 bases from J, with 16 bases between. CDR3 DNA: TGTGCCAGCAGCACACCCTCTAGGGGGATGAACACTGAAGCTTTCTTT. Translating it yields CASSTPSRGMNTEAFF.

Points on this clonotype: This sequence may be a read error, since a much larger clone differs from it by one base. The chain couples TRBV14 to TRBJ1-5, with 7 bases that match TRBD1. This CDR3 comprises 15 residues. Germline V gene data show CDR1 as SGHDN and CDR2 as FVKESK. The trim removed 2 bases at V and 3 bases at J, leaving 4 bases unmatched. The CDR3 bases are TGTGCCAGCAGCCAACTAAAGGGGGCCAATCAGCCCCAGCATTTT. Translating gives CASSQLKGANQPQHF.

Comment on this clonotype: This may arise from a read error, as a much more abundant clone is one base away. The chain employs TRBV20-1 and TRBJ2-1, with 11 positions matching TRBD2. Per the germline V gene, CDR1 is DFQATT and CDR2 is SNEGSKA (reference sequence). This CDR3 has 18 amino acids. With 2 bases clipped from V and 9 bases from J, the junction kept 18 bases outside the gene matches. The CDR3 loop reads CSARMDSGRALYWSEQFF. The CDR3 DNA reads TGCAGTGCTAGAATGGATAGCGGGAGGGCCTTATACTGGTCTGAGCAGTTCTTC.

On this clonotype: A much bigger clone sits one base away, suggesting this may be a read error. The gene calls are TRBV19 and TRBJ1-5; 7 positions agree with TRBD1. CDR3 length: 15 amino acids. Germline V gene sequence: CDR1 LNHDA, CDR2 SQIVND (reference sequence). CDR3 in amino acids: CASTPRRDRNHPQHF. DNA of the CDR3: TGTGCCAGTACCCCCAGGAGGGACAGAAATCATCCCCAGCATTTT.

Points on this clonotype: One junction end disagrees with the germline gene, perhaps due to a read error. J is TRBJ2-1 and V is TRBV4-2; possibly TRBD2 for D (6 bases). The germline gives CDR1 LGHNA, CDR2 YNFKEQ. The CDR3 is made up of 16 amino acids. CDR3 residues: CASSQDVGGYYNEQLF. Here the CDR3 DNA reads TGTGCCAGCAGCCAAGATGTGGGGGGATATTACAATGAGCAGCTCTTC.

The table lists this clonotype with many counts. This sequence joins TRBV6-1 and TRBJ2-7, with 9 bases aligning to TRBD2. The CDR3 covers 13 residues. V shed 6 bases, J shed 4 bases, and the junction held 4 bases outside the gene matches. CDR1 is MNHNS and CDR2 is SASEGT in the germline V gene. CDR3 in DNA: TGTGCCAGCAGACTAGCGGGTCTTTACGAGCAGTACTTC. Its translation: CASRLAGLYEQYF.

As regards this clonotype: The junction and the germline gene differ at one end; a read error may be behind it. The V gene is TRBV28, the J gene TRBJ2-1; 8 bases match TRBD2. The CDR3 runs 14 residues. The germline V gene has CDR1 MDHEN and CDR2 SYDVKM. The DNA for the CDR3 is TGTGCCAGCAGTTTTTTGCGGGAGGCTAATGAGGAGTTCTTC. Translating gives CASSFLREANEEFF.

The chain employs TRBV7-8 and TRBJ2-7; 7 bases agree with TRBD2. The germline V gene encodes CDR1 SGHVS and CDR2 FQNEAQ. Trimming cost V 4 bases and J 3 bases; bases outside gene matches: 3. The CDR3 covers 13 residues. CDR3 sequence reads: CASSSGGGYEQYF. As DNA, the CDR3 is TGTGCCAGCAGCTCGGGAGGCGGCTACGAGCAGTACTTC.

Note on this clonotype: With a much larger clone just one base away, this may be a read error. This rearrangement joins TRBV28 to TRBJ2-7; maybe TRBD2 (6 bases). The V and J ends lost 10 bases and 2 bases respectively, with 15 bases between them. Germline V lookup: CDR1 MDHEN, CDR2 SYDVKM. CDR3 length: 13 residues. This CDR3 reads CATSAGRTYEQYF. In nucleotides, the CDR3 is TGTGCCACCTCAGCGGGCCGGACCTACGAGCAGTACTTC.

As for this clonotype: A much larger clonotype is one base distant, so this may be a read error. The chain recombines TRBV20-1 with TRBJ2-1; D gene uncertain. Deletions cut 7 bases from V and 6 bases from J, with 7 bases between. CDR1 DFQATT and CDR2 SNEGSKA come from the germline V gene (reference sequence). This CDR3 region has 10 residues. The CDR3 spells CSGVLNEQFF. In DNA, the CDR3 is TGCAGTGGCGTGCTCAATGAGCAGTTCTTC.

This clonotype was seen at least ten times. This sequence joins TRBV6-1 and TRBJ2-7; D is uncertain. V was cut by 6 bases and J by 2 bases, with 14 bases left in between. CDR3 length equals 14 residues. Germline loops: CDR1 MNHNS, CDR2 SASEGT. The CDR3 nucleotides are TGTGCCAGCAGAATAGACTTTCCACCCTACGAGCAGTACTTC. It is translated as CASRIDFPPYEQYF.

This clonotype has a count of ten or more. The chain links TRBV10-3 to TRBJ2-3, with 8 bases aligning to TRBD2. The CDR3 runs to 14 residues. The germline V gene has CDR1 ENHRY and CDR2 SYGVKD. Unmatched junction bases numbered 5, after V lost 7 bases and J lost 2 bases. The CDR3 DNA reads TGTGCCATCAAGGGACTAGGAAACACAGATACGCAGTATTTT. Translated: CAIKGLGNTDTQYF.

Ten or more counts support this clonotype. The chain carries TRBV10-3 and TRBJ1-2, with no clear D. This CDR3 spans 13 amino acids. In germline, CDR1 is ENHRY, CDR2 SYGVKD. V lost 4 bases to trimming and J lost 4 bases, with 10 bases between them. The CDR3 here is CAISARGGYGYTF. CDR3 sequence (DNA): TGTGCCATCAGTGCGCGGGGAGGCTATGGCTACACCTTC.

This clonotype showed up many times. This sequence joins TRBV6-1 and TRBJ2-7, with 9 bases that match TRBD1. The CDR3 is 15 residues long. Germline CDR1 MNHNS, CDR2 SASEGT. The V gene end was trimmed by 6 bases and the J gene end by 2 bases; junction bases not matched to a gene: 8. The CDR3 region has the DNA TGTGCCAGCAGATTAGGACAGGGGAGGACCTACGAGCAGTACTTC. This gives the protein CASRLGQGRTYEQYF.

The CDR3 region is CASSLEPGRTYEQYF. The CDR3 DNA sequence: TGCGCCAGCAGCTTGGAGCCGGGACGGACCTACGAGCAGTACTTC. The J gene is TRBJ2-7, the V gene TRBV5-1; D could derive from TRBD1 or TRBD2 (5 bases each). CDR3 length: 15 residues. The V gene's germline CDR1 is SGHRS and CDR2 YFSETQ. The V end lost 0 bases, the J end lost 2 bases, and 12 bases lay between the germline ends.

In regard to this clonotype: One end of the junction is discordant with germline, which a read error may explain. The rearrangement uses TRBV28 and TRBJ1-1; 10 bases are shared with TRBD1. This CDR3 is 18 amino acids long. The germline gives CDR1 MDHEN, CDR2 SYDVKM. CDR3 sequence: CASSLSYGTGDRNNEAFF. The CDR3 coding sequence is TGTGCCAGCAGTTTATCGTATGGGACAGGGGACCGGAACAATGAAGCTTTCTTT.

The CDR3 spells CASSQGVGGAYEQYF. The CDR3 DNA sequence: TGCGCCAGCAGCCAAGGAGTAGGGGGAGCCTACGAGCAGTACTTC. The rearrangement joins TRBV4-1 to TRBJ2-7, with a tentative D call TRBD1 (6 bases). The CDR3 spans 15 residues. V dropped 1 base and J dropped 2 bases, with 12 bases sitting between them. Germline CDR1 and CDR2: MGHRA and YSYEKL.

CDR3 coding DNA: TGTGCCTGGAGTGTATCGCATGGAGTTGGCTACACCTTC. Its protein is CAWSVSHGVGYTF. V gene TRBV30 combines with J gene TRBJ1-2; D is unresolved. Germline assignment: CDR1 GTSNPN and CDR2 SVGIG (reference sequence). V lost 0 bases to trimming and J lost 7 bases, with 12 bases between them. The CDR3 extends over 13 amino acids.

Details on this clonotype: A much larger clone lies one base from this, so it may be a read error. The V and J genes are TRBV20-1 and TRBJ2-1, with 9 bases fitting TRBD2. V gave up 5 bases and J gave up 5 bases; unmatched junction bases: 10. The CDR3 sequence is 15 residues long. CDR1 is DFQATT, CDR2 SNEGSKA, per germline (reference sequence). CDR3 sequence (DNA): TGCAGTGCTTTCAAGACTAGCGGATATAACAATGAGCAGTTCTTC. It codes for CSAFKTSGYNNEQFF.

As to this clonotype: A read error is possible here, since a much larger clone lies one base away. V is TRBV28 and J is TRBJ2-7; D not certain. The CDR3 loop spans 12 amino acids. V lost 3 bases, J lost 3 bases, and 6 bases lay in between. Germline V CDR1 and CDR2: MDHEN, SYDVKM. The CDR3 reads CASSFSVYEQYF. The CDR3 DNA reads TGTGCCAGCAGTTTTTCGGTCTACGAGCAGTACTTC.

Many counts were recorded for this clonotype. The chain links TRBV2 to TRBJ1-5; D ambiguous. CDR3 length: 13 amino acids. The ends were cut back, 7 bases at V and 6 bases at J, with 13 bases in the middle. CDR1 is SNHLY and CDR2 is FYNNEI in the germline V gene. CDR3 region: CASNVGVGQPQHF. The CDR3 DNA sequence: TGTGCCAGCAATGTCGGGGTCGGTCAGCCCCAGCATTTT.

This clonotype was observed many times. A junction end diverges from the germline sequence, so it may reflect a read error. The rearrangement joins TRBV6-1 to TRBJ1-5; 8 bases align to TRBD1. This CDR3 contains 14 residues. Germline values: CDR1 MNHNS, CDR2 SASEGT. The CDR3 bases are TGTGCCATCAGTGACAGGGGAGTAAATCAGCCCCAGCATTTT. Its protein is CAISDRGVNQPQHF.

Comment on this clonotype: A single base separates this from a much larger clone, so it may be a read error. The chain is built from TRBV18 and TRBJ1-5; perhaps TRBD1 as D (6 bases). The CDR3 consists of 13 residues. Germline V lookup: CDR1 KGHSH, CDR2 LQKENI. V lost 3 bases to trimming and J lost 7 bases, with 10 bases between them. CDR3 protein: CASSPTGKQPQHF. As DNA, the CDR3 is TGTGCCAGCTCACCTACAGGGAAACAGCCCCAGCATTTT. The full variable domain, its missing parts supplied by reference TRBV18 and TRBJ1-5, is NAGVMQNPRHLVRRRGQEARLRCSPMKGHSHVYWYRQLPEEGLKFMVYLQKENIIDESGMPKERFSAEFPKEGPSILRIQQVVRGDSAAYFCASSPTGKQPQHFGDGTRLSIL.

Ten or more counts support this clonotype. V and J are TRBV20-1 and TRBJ1-5; the D is unclear. Germline V gives CDR1 DFQATT, CDR2 SNEGSKA (reference sequence). Trimming removed 3 bases at V and 0 bases at J, with 12 bases between. The CDR3 runs 15 residues. CDR3 residues: CSASRWEDSNQPQHF. The CDR3 DNA follows: TGCAGTGCTAGTCGATGGGAGGATAGCAATCAGCCCCAGCATTTT.

The chain has TRBV24-1 and TRBJ2-3; no firm D call. With 4 bases removed from V and 4 bases from J, the gap between germline ends came to 17 bases. Germline V CDR1 and CDR2: KGHDR, SFDVKD. This CDR3 spans 16 amino acids. CDR3 sequence reads: CATSESRDLRADTQYF. The CDR3 nucleotides read TGTGCCACCAGTGAGAGTCGAGACCTACGTGCAGATACGCAGTATTTT.

There are many counts of this clonotype. The chain recombines TRBV6-1 with TRBJ2-1; maybe TRBD2 (6 bases). Germline V lookup: CDR1 MNHNS, CDR2 SASEGT. V lost 5 bases, J lost 14 bases, and 22 bases lay in between. The CDR3 length is 14 residues. CDR3 bases: TGTGCCAGCAGTCTCCCGGGGGAGGCCCTTCTGAAGTTCTTC. Translated: CASSLPGEALLKFF.

A note on this clonotype: The germline gene is not matched at one end of the junction; a read error may be the cause. The chain combines TRBV5-6 with TRBJ1-1, with TRBD1 as a possible D gene (6 bases). Germline V lookup: CDR1 SGHDT, CDR2 YYEEEE. The CDR3 is 13 amino acids. The CDR3 DNA reads TGTACCAGCAGCTTGTTACAGGGCACTGAAGCTTTCTTT. It codes for CTSSLLQGTEAFF.

This clonotype was found many times. J is TRBJ2-3 and V is TRBV6-1, with D uncertain. With 6 bases removed from V and 4 bases from J, the gap between germline ends came to 5 bases. CDR3 length: 11 residues. Germline assignment: CDR1 MNHNS and CDR2 SASEGT. In DNA, the CDR3 is TGTGCCAGCAGAAAGGCAGATACGCAGTATTTT. This gives the protein CASRKADTQYF.

This clonotype was observed at least ten times. The chain carries TRBV20-1 and TRBJ2-1; the D gene is possibly TRBD2 (6 bases). The CDR3 has 13 residues. V lost 5 bases to trimming and J lost 0 bases, with 8 bases between them. Germline loops: CDR1 DFQATT, CDR2 SNEGSKA (reference sequence). This chain's CDR3 is CSAPEGSYNEQFF. The CDR3 DNA follows: TGCAGTGCTCCGGAGGGCTCCTACAATGAGCAGTTCTTC.

This clonotype has just one count. A read error is possible here, since a much larger clone lies one base away. V gene TRBV28 combines with J gene TRBJ2-3, with a weak D call TRBD1 (6 bases). Germline CDR1 and CDR2: MDHEN and SYDVKM. The length of the CDR3 is 17 residues. The CDR3 region is CASSSDSRLPSTDTKYF. CDR3 sequence (DNA): TGTGCCAGCAGCTCGGACAGCCGGCTCCCGAGCACAGATACGAAGTATTTT.

As to this clonotype: A much bigger clone sits one base away, suggesting this may be a read error. As DNA, the CDR3 is TGTGCCAGCGGGAGGGCTCCCAATGAGCAGTACTTC. Encoded protein: CASGRAPNEQYF. This sequence joins TRBV7-8 and TRBJ2-7, with 7 bases fitting TRBD2. CDR3 length equals 12 residues. Unmatched junction bases numbered 8, after V lost 8 bases and J lost 7 bases. CDR1 is SGHVS, CDR2 FQNEAQ, per germline.